A selection of T cell receptor beta chains follows, all from one sample in a study of beta chain features in type 1 diabetes. The method was immunoSEQ multiplex PCR; TCRdb's version includes in-frame clones alone and lacks a portion of them. Among under 45,000 clones, roughly 50% were seen once, and the ten largest hold about 0.25%. Sequenced sample: stem cell memory CD4+ T cells from blood. These receptors were obtained from a woman under 40 in good health. CDR3s include the opening cysteine and the closing phenylalanine or tryptophan.

>TRBJ1-2|TRBV7-9
CASSLVSRGGGYTF
>TRBJ2-3|TRBV7-9
CATGGPGDTQYF
>TRBJ1-4|TRBV27
CASSAPGQGREKLFF
>TRBJ2-3|TRBV7-9
CASSLQLAARTDTQYF
>TRBJ1-5|TRBV27
CASSSLNSNQPQHF
>TRBJ1-4|TRBV30
CAWSNPGGTNEKLFF
>TRBJ2-5|TRBV6-5
CASRRGRLSETQYF
>TRBJ1-2|TRBV5-1
CASSLVANYGYTF
>TRBJ2-2|TRBV28
CASSFSGTTNTGELFF
>TRBJ1-2|TRBV6-5
CASSYSRQTPGGYTF
>TRBJ2-5|TRBV5-6
CASSPTGEVETQYF
>TRBJ1-1|TRBV10-3
CAISTLPGDTEAFF
>TRBJ2-3|TRBV7-3
CASSLQLAGIGTDTQYF
>TRBJ2-3|TRBV4-3
CASSQDTGRDTTDTQYF
>TRBJ2-3|TRBV10-2
CASRIGTDTDTQYF
>TRBJ2-7|TRBV28
CASSRDRVVEQYF
>TRBJ1-3|TRBV6-5
CASSYYGTAGNTIYF
>TRBJ1-4|TRBV5-1
CASSIQGRNEKLFF
>TRBJ1-5|TRBV14
CASSQRRGGQPQHF
>TRBJ2-3|TRBV9
CASSSRGGSGYQPTDTQYF
>TRBJ2-1|TRBV10-3
CAISESSGTRLGEQFF
>TRBJ2-3|TRBV2
CASGPTSGKADTQYF
>TRBJ2-2|TRBV29-1
CSVKSGNTGELFF
>TRBJ1-1|TRBV27
CASSLGVRTEAFF
>TRBJ2-3|TRBV28
CASSQGTDTQYF
>TRBJ1-2|TRBV6-6
CASFTSLRAPDYGYTF
>TRBJ1-2|TRBV9
CASSGDSYGYTF
>TRBJ1-5|TRBV19
CASSTPQGAGQPQHF
>TRBJ2-7|TRBV7-2
CASSWRGTDNEQYF
>TRBJ2-5|TRBV6-5
CASRKAGSIRETQYF
>TRBJ2-3|TRBV5-1
CASSLQTGTGTPLDTQYF
>TRBJ2-3|TRBV5-4
CASGVVGLAGSTDTQYF
>TRBJ2-1|TRBV28
CASLPQAGYNEQFF
>TRBJ1-5|TRBV9
CASSVSRVESNQPQHF
>TRBJ2-3|TRBV4-3
CASSRGGGALGTDTQYF
>TRBJ2-3|TRBV7-2
CASSLGLAGGTDTQYF
>TRBJ2-3|TRBV7-6
CASSLYSGRTHSTDTQYF
>TRBJ1-2|TRBV28
CASSSGYGYTF
>TRBJ1-3|TRBV9
CASSGTGLPRGNTIYF
>TRBJ2-1|TRBV5-1
CASSLATASGGPYNEQFF
>TRBJ1-2|TRBV2
CASSLRDRVEGYTF
>TRBJ2-7|TRBV4-2
CASSQVARSSSYEQYF
>TRBJ2-5|TRBV5-1
CASSLQTGITETQYF
>TRBJ2-7|TRBV4-3
CASSQEVPSYEQYF
>TRBJ2-3|TRBV9
CASSVGVWTSGVTDTQYF
>TRBJ2-3|TRBV7-6
CASSSGLAPPRADTQYF
>TRBJ2-2|TRBV7-3
CASSLDYTAGELFF
>TRBJ2-1|TRBV18
CASSPSAGGKTYNEQFF
>TRBJ2-3|TRBV27
CASSLADSSDTQYF
>NA|TRBV5-6
CASSSDRLAYEQYF
>TRBJ2-3|TRBV15
CATSRGTTPSTDTQYF
>TRBJ2-5|TRBV6-6
CASFKETQYF
>TRBJ2-1|TRBV5-1
CASSLVYQRGMEQFF
>TRBJ1-3|TRBV7-2
CASSMQASGNTIYF
>TRBJ2-5|TRBV29-1
CSVESGGVWETQYF
>TRBJ2-1|TRBV4-2
CASSQVAGGMDNEQFF
>TRBJ1-5|TRBV27
CASSLSTGLQPQHF
>TRBJ1-1|TRBV4-2
CASSQPARENTEAFF
>TRBJ2-1|TRBV7-8
CASSAILTSGRGNYEQFF